This T cell receptor beta chain appears in the sequencing data of a study of shared clonotypes between healthy human individuals. Overall study results and limits: Estimated richness was generally greater in naive than memory subsets.

Naive CD4+ cells were CD45RA-selected; the remaining cells were memory. In this sample, this clone turned up once. As yet, its antigen is unknown. The DNA input per sorted-subset replicate PCR was 150 to 200 ng, corresponding to 32,000 or so T cell genomes. Generated by immunoSEQ multiplex PCR, the TCRdb table keeps only in-frame clones and is missing some. The repertoire includes millions of clones, around 90% of them detected once, and under 0.15% sits in the top ten. This CDR3 region has 16 residues. Germline V gene data show CDR1 as MNHNY and CDR2 as SVGAGI (reference sequence). After removal of 6 bases from V and 1 base from J, the junction contained 10 bases not matched to a gene.

The chain couples TRBV6-6 to TRBJ2-3; 7 positions agree with TRBD2. Material: naive CD4+ T cells sorted from blood. Subset reported: CD45RA+ positively selected. This clonotype originated in a man aged 18-30 years in good health. The CDR3 nucleotides are TGTGCCAGCAGCATGGGGCTAGCGGCCCGCACAGATACGCAGTATTTT. Amino acids: CASSMGLAARTDTQYF.